The 29 T cell receptor beta chains below were found in one sample sequenced in a study of T cell responses to AZD1222 COVID-19 vaccine. Libraries were prepared by immunoSEQ multiplex PCR; TCRdb keeps only in-frame clonotypes and omits some of them. Among 200,000 to 250,000 clones listed, about 94% were seen once. The specimen comprised peripheral blood, sampled 28 days after the second dose of the MenACWY control vaccine. The receptors stem from an adult who received the MenACWY meningococcal vaccine as a control.

J is TRBJ2-7 and V is TRBV28, with a possible D match to TRBD2 (6 bases). Trimming took off 1 base at V and 6 bases at J, with 13 bases between the two ends. This CDR3 comprises 14 residues. Germline V lookup: CDR1 MDHEN, CDR2 SYDVKM. CDR3 nucleotide sequence: TGTGCCAGCAGTTTATTGCGGGGTCCCCTCGAGCAGTACTTC. Translating it yields CASSLLRGPLEQYF.

The chain recombines TRBV28 with TRBJ1-6; D unresolved. V was cut by 2 bases and J by 6 bases, with 14 bases left in between. Germline CDR1 reads MDHEN; CDR2 reads SYDVKM. The CDR3 extends over 16 amino acids. Written as DNA, the CDR3 is TGTGCCAGCAGTTTAGACCCCGGAACGGGTAATTCACCCCTCCACTTT. Amino acid sequence: CASSLDPGTGNSPLHF. The full variable domain, with the rest looked up from reference TRBV28 and TRBJ1-6, is DVKVTQSSRYLVKRTGEKVFLECVQDMDHENMFWYRQDPGLGLRLIYFSYDVKMKEKGDIPEGYSVSREKKERFSLILESASTNQTSMYLCASSLDPGTGNSPLHFGNGTRLTVT.

V gene TRBV4-2 combines with J gene TRBJ2-7, with 7 nucleotides matching TRBD1. Trimming removed 0 bases from V and 6 bases from J; junction bases left unmatched: 11. From germline, CDR1 is LGHNA and CDR2 YNFKEQ. The CDR3 contains 16 residues. The CDR3 DNA reads TGTGCCAGCAGCCAAGATTGGGCAGGGGGTTTGGGCGAGCAGTACTTC. This codes for CASSQDWAGGLGEQYF.

This rearrangement joins TRBV19 to TRBJ1-2; the D gene is possibly TRBD1 (5 bases). CDR1 is LNHDA and CDR2 is SQIVND in the germline V gene (reference sequence). Trimming pared 4 bases from V and 7 bases from J, leaving 19 bases between. The CDR3 runs to 15 residues. The CDR3 nucleotides read TGTGCCAGTAGTAGTAGCTGGGGCTCGAGAGTTGGCTACACCTTC. This sequence encodes CASSSSWGSRVGYTF.

The rearrangement joins TRBV6-6 to TRBJ2-7; 10 nucleotides agree with TRBD2. The CDR3 extends over 14 amino acids. V lost 6 bases, J lost 3 bases, and 5 bases stayed unmatched. Germline CDR1 is MNHNY and CDR2 is SVGAGI (reference sequence). The DNA of the CDR3 is TGTGCCAGCAGCTCACTAGCGGGAATCTACGAGCAGTACTTC. Translated: CASSSLAGIYEQYF.

The chain links TRBV5-1 to TRBJ1-4; 7 bases match TRBD1. Germline-derived CDR1 and CDR2 are SGHRS and YFSETQ. With V trimmed by 4 bases and J by 4 bases, 7 bases remained unmatched. CDR3 length: 15 residues. The CDR3 bases are TGCGCCAGCAGCCGGAGGACAGGTTATAATGAAAAACTGTTTTTT. Protein: CASSRRTGYNEKLFF.

The rearrangement uses TRBV20-1 and TRBJ2-3; D is undetermined. This CDR3 region has 10 residues. Trimming pared 5 bases from V and 2 bases from J, leaving 2 bases between. Germline CDR1 and CDR2: DFQATT and SNEGSKA (reference sequence). The CDR3 DNA is TGCAGTGCTGTCACAGATACGCAGTATTTT. This encodes CSAVTDTQYF.

This chain's CDR3 is CASSRDSQETQYF. The CDR3 DNA follows: TGTGCCAGCAGCCGGGATTCCCAAGAGACCCAGTACTTC. This chain uses TRBV13 with TRBJ2-5, with D possibly TRBD2 on 5 matching bases. Trimming took off 5 bases at V and 1 base at J, with 8 bases between the two ends. CDR3 size: 13 residues. The V gene's germline CDR1 is PRHDT and CDR2 FYEKMQ (reference sequence).

Here the CDR3 reads CASSLVGGETQYF. The DNA for the CDR3 is TGTGCCAGCAGCTTAGTGGGTGGAGAGACCCAGTACTTC. The rearrangement links TRBV7-2 to TRBJ2-5; D is undetermined. CDR1 is SGHTA, CDR2 FQGNSA, per germline. Trimming pared 1 base from V and 4 bases from J, leaving 7 bases between. The CDR3 totals 13 residues. The full variable domain, with the rest looked up from reference TRBV7-2 and TRBJ2-5, is GAGVSQSPSNKVTEKGKDVELRCDPISGHTALYWYRQSLGQGLEFLIYFQGNSAPDKSGLPSDRFSAERTGGSVSTLTIQRTQQEDSAVYLCASSLVGGETQYFGPGTRLLVL.

The chain is built from TRBV4-3 and TRBJ1-6; TRBD1 matches at 7 bases. The CDR3 spans 16 residues. CDR1 and CDR2 from the germline V gene are LGHNA and YSLEER. The J segment lost 4 bases and the V segment lost 3 bases, leaving 6 bases of the junction unmatched. The CDR3 reads CASSHVQGTYNSPLHF. CDR3 nucleotides: TGCGCCAGCAGCCACGTACAGGGGACATATAATTCACCCCTCCACTTT.

V is TRBV6-5 and J is TRBJ2-7; the D is unclear. V lost 11 bases to trimming and J lost 2 bases, with 10 bases between them. Germline V lookup: CDR1 MNHEY, CDR2 SVGAGI. The CDR3 runs to 11 residues. The CDR3 reads CAGAYAYEQYF. The DNA of the CDR3 is TGTGCCGGAGCATATGCCTACGAGCAGTACTTC.

The rearrangement joins TRBV6-7 to TRBJ1-6; tentative D call: TRBD1 (5 bases). TRBV6-7 carries the ORF label, with uncertain function. The V end lost 3 bases, the J end lost 9 bases, and 12 bases lay between the germline ends. The CDR3 has 14 residues. CDR3 amino acids: CASSYQGSSSPLHF. The CDR3 DNA reads TGTGCCAGCAGTTATCAGGGATCCAGTTCACCCCTCCACTTT.

The chain has TRBV5-1 and TRBJ2-3, with 7 nucleotides matching TRBD2. Germline lookup yields CDR1 SGHRS and CDR2 YFSETQ. The CDR3 covers 15 residues. After removal of 4 bases from V and 3 bases from J, the junction contained 8 bases not matched to a gene. The CDR3 loop is CASSPRGSGTDTQYF. Written as DNA, the CDR3 is TGCGCCAGCAGCCCCCGGGGTAGCGGGACAGATACGCAGTATTTT.

V and J are TRBV9 and TRBJ2-2; 9 bases match TRBD2. Trimming removed 5 bases from V and 5 bases from J; junction bases left unmatched: 4. The CDR3 is made up of 14 amino acids. Germline-derived CDR1 and CDR2 are SGDLS and YYNGEE. CDR3 loop: CASRPGLATGELFF. As DNA, the CDR3 is TGTGCCAGCAGGCCCGGACTAGCGACCGGGGAGCTGTTTTTT.

The chain carries TRBV30 and TRBJ1-2, with D maybe TRBD1 (5 bases). Germline V lookup: CDR1 GTSNPN, CDR2 SVGIG (reference sequence). Trimming stripped 7 bases from V and 6 bases from J, with 12 bases between. The CDR3 is 11 residues long. This chain's CDR3 is CASRGGDGYTF. CDR3 nucleotide sequence: TGTGCCTCTAGGGGAGGGGATGGCTACACCTTC.

The chain carries TRBV7-9 and TRBJ1-5; D gene ambiguous. V lost 3 bases and J lost 6, with 6 bases in between. Germline V lookup: CDR1 SEHNR, CDR2 FQNEAQ (reference sequence). The CDR3 is made up of 12 amino acids. The CDR3 DNA reads TGTGCCAGCAGCTTTGGCAGTCAGCCCCAGCATTTT. Protein: CASSFGSQPQHF.

V usage is TRBV7-8 and J usage is TRBJ2-7, with 8 bases that match TRBD1. CDR3 length: 15 amino acids. The germline V gene encodes CDR1 SGHVS and CDR2 FQNEAQ. The trim removed 5 bases at V and 3 bases at J, leaving 9 bases unmatched. CDR3 protein: CASSHRTGQHYEQYF. In nucleotides, the CDR3 is TGTGCCAGCAGCCACCGGACAGGGCAACACTACGAGCAGTACTTC.

The genes are TRBV5-1 and TRBJ2-7, with 14 bases fitting TRBD2. CDR1 is SGHRS, CDR2 YFSETQ, per germline. V gave up 4 bases and J gave up 6 bases; unmatched junction bases: 9. This CDR3 has 16 residues. The DNA for the CDR3 is TGCGCCAGCAGCCCGGGACTAGCGGGGGCCCAAGGCGAGCAGTACTTC. Its protein product is CASSPGLAGAQGEQYF.

The rearrangement uses TRBV19 and TRBJ2-3, with D possibly being TRBD1 (6 bases). The V and J ends lost 3 bases and 1 base respectively, with 8 bases between them. There are 14 residues in the CDR3. CDR1 is LNHDA and CDR2 is SQIVND in the germline V gene (reference sequence). CDR3 in amino acids: CASSIRQGTDTQYF. The DNA of the CDR3 is TGTGCCAGTAGTATTCGACAGGGCACAGATACGCAGTATTTT. The full variable domain, with the rest looked up from reference TRBV19 and TRBJ2-3, is DGGITQSPKYLFRKEGQNVTLSCEQNLNHDAMYWYRQDPGQGLRLIYYSQIVNDFQKGDIAEGYSVSREKKESFPLTVTSAQKNPTAFYLCASSIRQGTDTQYFGPGTRLTVL.

This chain uses TRBV7-2 with TRBJ2-2, with 11 bases identical to TRBD2. Germline V CDR1 and CDR2: SGHTA, FQGNSA. The V gene end was trimmed by 3 bases and the J gene end by 5 bases; junction bases not matched to a gene: 2. The CDR3 runs to 15 residues. CDR3 nucleotides: TGTGCCAGCAGCTTCCGACTAGCGGGGACCGGGGAGCTGTTTTTT. As protein: CASSFRLAGTGELFF.

The chain combines TRBV6-5 with TRBJ2-3; TRBD2 might be the D (5 bases). The CDR3 extends over 15 amino acids. Trimming shortened V by 6 bases and J by 4 bases, and 17 bases separated the two germline ends. The germline V gene encodes CDR1 MNHEY and CDR2 SVGAGI. In DNA form, the CDR3 reads TGTGCCAGCAGGATAGCGTCCGCGAGCCCAGATACGCAGTATTTT. Its translation: CASRIASASPDTQYF.

The chain couples TRBV28 to TRBJ2-7; 8 bases map to TRBD2. The ends lost 6 bases at V and 6 bases at J; junction bases unmatched: 7. Germline CDR1 and CDR2: MDHEN and SYDVKM. The CDR3 has 13 residues. The DNA of the CDR3 is TGTGCCAGCAGGCTCGGACTAGCTGCCGAGCAGTACTTC. This gives the protein CASRLGLAAEQYF.

The genes are TRBV4-2 and TRBJ1-1; D perhaps matches TRBD1 (5 bases). Trimming took 0 bases from V and 1 from J, leaving 18 bases between them. The CDR3 extends over 18 amino acids. Per germline, CDR1 LGHNA and CDR2 YNFKEQ. DNA of the CDR3: TGTGCCAGCAGCCAAGATAGTCTAGCAGGGTTGGGGAACACTGAAGCTTTCTTT. Its translation: CASSQDSLAGLGNTEAFF.

The rearrangement uses TRBV6-1 and TRBJ1-2; D gene uncertain. V was pared by 2 bases and J by 4 bases, with 11 bases between. The CDR3 runs to 14 residues. Germline CDR1 is MNHNS and CDR2 is SASEGT. The CDR3 DNA reads as TGTGCCAGCAGTGAAATCTCCCCGCGCTATGGCTACACCTTC. Its protein product is CASSEISPRYGYTF.

The rearrangement links TRBV19 to TRBJ2-1, with 8 bases identical to TRBD2. After removal of 6 bases from V and 4 bases from J, the junction contained 5 bases not matched to a gene. The CDR3 is 14 amino acids. Germline CDR1 LNHDA, CDR2 SQIVND (reference sequence). CDR3 sequence: CASSPSGFYNEQFF. The CDR3 DNA is TGTGCCAGTAGCCCTAGCGGGTTTTACAATGAGCAGTTCTTC.

The rearrangement joins TRBV2 to TRBJ2-7, with no clear D. Trimming took off 6 bases at V and 3 bases at J, with 15 bases between the two ends. The CDR3 covers 14 residues. CDR1 SNHLY and CDR2 FYNNEI come from the germline V gene. The CDR3 sequence is CASRTWAYNYEQYF. The CDR3 nucleotides read TGTGCCAGCAGAACTTGGGCCTACAACTACGAGCAGTACTTC.

The V and J genes are TRBV7-2 and TRBJ2-2; D is unclear. The CDR3 spans 13 residues. Germline CDR1 SGHTA, CDR2 FQGNSA. Trimming removed 1 base at V and 8 bases at J, with 8 bases between. The CDR3 loop reads CASSLVTGGELFF. Here the CDR3 DNA reads TGTGCCAGCAGCTTAGTTACCGGGGGGGAGCTGTTTTTT.

The J gene is TRBJ1-2, the V gene TRBV2; D unresolved. Trimming took off 4 bases at V and 0 bases at J, with 6 bases between the two ends. The CDR3 consists of 13 residues. Germline CDR1 SNHLY, CDR2 FYNNEI. Here the CDR3 DNA reads TGTGCCAGCAGTGGGCGGTCTAACTATGGCTACACCTTC. Encoded protein: CASSGRSNYGYTF.

V gene TRBV7-6 combines with J gene TRBJ2-7; 9 bases are a match to TRBD1. The CDR3 is 15 residues long. V was pared by 5 bases and J by 5 bases, with 10 bases of the junction left unmatched. Germline CDR1 is SGHVS and CDR2 is FNYEAQ. The CDR3 region is CASSQKTGGYDEQYF. The CDR3 coding sequence is TGTGCCAGCAGCCAAAAAACAGGGGGCTATGACGAGCAGTACTTC.